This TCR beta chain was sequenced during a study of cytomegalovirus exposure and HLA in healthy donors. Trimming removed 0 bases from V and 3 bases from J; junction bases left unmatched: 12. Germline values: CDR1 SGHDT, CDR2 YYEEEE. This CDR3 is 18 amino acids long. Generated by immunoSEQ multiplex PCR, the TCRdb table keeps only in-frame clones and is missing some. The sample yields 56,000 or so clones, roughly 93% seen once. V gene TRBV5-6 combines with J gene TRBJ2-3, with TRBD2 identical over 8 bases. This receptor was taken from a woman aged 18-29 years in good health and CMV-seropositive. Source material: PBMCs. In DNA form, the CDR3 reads TGTGCCAGCAGCTTGGCCTACCTAAGCGGGGGCTTTACAGATACGCAGTATTTT. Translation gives CASSLAYLSGGFTDTQYF.